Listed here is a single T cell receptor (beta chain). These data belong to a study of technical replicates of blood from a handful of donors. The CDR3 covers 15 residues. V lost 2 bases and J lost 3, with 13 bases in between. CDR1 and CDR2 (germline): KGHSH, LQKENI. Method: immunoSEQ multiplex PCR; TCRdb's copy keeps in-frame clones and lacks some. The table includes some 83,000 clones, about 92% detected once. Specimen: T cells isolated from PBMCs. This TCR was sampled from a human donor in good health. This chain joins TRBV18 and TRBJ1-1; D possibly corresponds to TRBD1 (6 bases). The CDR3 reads CASSPTTGRDTEAFF. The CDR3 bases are TGTGCCAGCTCACCAACGACAGGACGGGACACTGAAGCTTTCTTT.